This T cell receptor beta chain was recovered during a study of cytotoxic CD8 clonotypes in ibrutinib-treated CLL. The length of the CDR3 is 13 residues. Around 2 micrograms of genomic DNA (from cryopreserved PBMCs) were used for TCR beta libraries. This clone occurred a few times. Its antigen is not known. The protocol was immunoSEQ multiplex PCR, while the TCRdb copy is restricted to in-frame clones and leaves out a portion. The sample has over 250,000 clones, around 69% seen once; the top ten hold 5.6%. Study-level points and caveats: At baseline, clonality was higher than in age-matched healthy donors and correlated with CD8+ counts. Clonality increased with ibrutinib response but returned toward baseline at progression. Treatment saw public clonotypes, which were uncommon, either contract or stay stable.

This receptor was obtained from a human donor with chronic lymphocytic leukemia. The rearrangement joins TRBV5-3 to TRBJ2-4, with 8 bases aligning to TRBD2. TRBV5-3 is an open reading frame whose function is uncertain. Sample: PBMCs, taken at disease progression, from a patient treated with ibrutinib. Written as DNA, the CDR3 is TGTGTCGTTAGCGGGAATAGGGGAAACATTCAGTACTTC. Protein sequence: CVVSGNRGNIQYF.